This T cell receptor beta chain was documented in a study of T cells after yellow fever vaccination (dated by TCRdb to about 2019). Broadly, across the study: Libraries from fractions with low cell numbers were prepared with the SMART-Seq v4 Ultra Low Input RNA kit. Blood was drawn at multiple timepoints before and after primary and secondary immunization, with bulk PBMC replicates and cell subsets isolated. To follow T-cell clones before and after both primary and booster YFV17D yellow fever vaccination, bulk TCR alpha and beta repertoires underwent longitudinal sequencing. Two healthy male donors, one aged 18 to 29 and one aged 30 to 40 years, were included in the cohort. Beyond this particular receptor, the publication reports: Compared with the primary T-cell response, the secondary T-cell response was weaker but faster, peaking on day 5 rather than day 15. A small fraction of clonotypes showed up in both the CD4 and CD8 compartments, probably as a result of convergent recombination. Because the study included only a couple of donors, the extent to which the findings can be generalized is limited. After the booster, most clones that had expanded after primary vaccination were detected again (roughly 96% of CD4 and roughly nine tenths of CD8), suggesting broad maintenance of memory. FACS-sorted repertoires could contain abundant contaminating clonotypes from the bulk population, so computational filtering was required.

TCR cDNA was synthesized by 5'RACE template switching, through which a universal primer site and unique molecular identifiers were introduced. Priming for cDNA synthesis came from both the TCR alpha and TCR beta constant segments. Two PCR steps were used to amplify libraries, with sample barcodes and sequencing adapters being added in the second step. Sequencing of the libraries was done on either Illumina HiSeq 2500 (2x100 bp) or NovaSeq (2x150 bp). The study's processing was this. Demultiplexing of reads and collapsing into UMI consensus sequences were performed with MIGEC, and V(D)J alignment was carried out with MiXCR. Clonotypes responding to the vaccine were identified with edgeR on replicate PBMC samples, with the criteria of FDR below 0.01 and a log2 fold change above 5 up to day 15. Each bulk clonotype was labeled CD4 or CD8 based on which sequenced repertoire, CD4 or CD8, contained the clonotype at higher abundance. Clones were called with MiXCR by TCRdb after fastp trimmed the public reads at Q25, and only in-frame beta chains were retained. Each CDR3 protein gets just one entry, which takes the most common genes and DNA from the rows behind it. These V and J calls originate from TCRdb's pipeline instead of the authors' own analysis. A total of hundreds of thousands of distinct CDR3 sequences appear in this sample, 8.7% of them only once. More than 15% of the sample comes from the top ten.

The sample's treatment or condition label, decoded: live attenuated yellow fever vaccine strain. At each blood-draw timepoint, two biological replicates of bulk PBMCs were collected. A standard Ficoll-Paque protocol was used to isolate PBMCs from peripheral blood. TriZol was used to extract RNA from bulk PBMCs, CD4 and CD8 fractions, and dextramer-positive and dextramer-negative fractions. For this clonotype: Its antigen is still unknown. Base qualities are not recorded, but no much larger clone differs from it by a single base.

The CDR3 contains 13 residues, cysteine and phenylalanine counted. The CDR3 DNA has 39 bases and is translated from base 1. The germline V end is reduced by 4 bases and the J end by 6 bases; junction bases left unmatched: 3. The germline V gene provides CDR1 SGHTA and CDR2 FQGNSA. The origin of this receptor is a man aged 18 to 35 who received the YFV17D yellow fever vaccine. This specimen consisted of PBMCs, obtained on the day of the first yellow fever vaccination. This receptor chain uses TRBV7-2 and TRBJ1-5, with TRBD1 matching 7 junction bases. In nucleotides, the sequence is TGTGCCAGCAGCTACAGGGGTGGTCAGCCCCAGCATTTT. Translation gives CASSYRGGQPQHF. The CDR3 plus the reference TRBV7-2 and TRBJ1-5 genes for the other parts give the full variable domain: GAGVSQSPSNKVTEKGKDVELRCDPISGHTALYWYRQSLGQGLEFLIYFQGNSAPDKSGLPSDRFSAERTGGSVSTLTIQRTQQEDSAVYLCASSYRGGQPQHFGDGTRLSIL.